Shown below are 20 T cell receptor beta chains from a single sample sequenced in a study of a mutant IDH1 vaccine in newly diagnosed glioma. Some clones are missing from TCRdb's copy, which holds only in-frame ones; the method was immunoSEQ multiplex PCR. The table has tens of thousands of clones, roughly 84% seen once. Their target antigens are unknown. Time point noted: week 23, last vaccination. In the vaccine, a single dose held 300 ug of the mutant IDH1 20-mer peptide, along with topical imiquimod. The source material was PBMCs, sampled from a glioma patient whose treatment included an IDH1 peptide vaccine. The receptors shown here come from a young man with glioma.

The V call is TRBV19, the J call TRBJ2-7; D gene unclear. The V end was cut by 5 bases, the J end by 1 base, with 12 bases between. The CDR3 runs to 14 residues. Germline V gene lookup returns CDR1 LNHDA and CDR2 SQIVND (reference sequence). The CDR3 region has the DNA TGTGCCAGTAGTCCCTGGACCGGTTCCTACGAGCAGTACTTC. Amino acid sequence: CASSPWTGSYEQYF.

The chain is built from TRBV10-3 and TRBJ1-1; 11 bases align to TRBD1. V lost 5 bases, J lost 7 bases, and 6 bases stayed unmatched. This CDR3 has 14 amino acids. The germline gives CDR1 ENHRY, CDR2 SYGVKD. CDR3 in DNA: TGTGCCATCAGTCCCGGACAGGGGGCTCTTGAAGCTTTCTTT. It codes for CAISPGQGALEAFF.

In the case of this clone: This sample includes further DNA sequences coding for the same CDR3. J is TRBJ2-5 and V is TRBV6-5, with 8 bases aligning to TRBD2. The J call may be incorrect, as the DNA end agrees better with TRBJ2-7. The germline CDR1 and CDR2 sequences are MNHEY and SVGAGI. The CDR3 runs to 14 residues. For the CDR3, the DNA is TGTGCCAGCAGTTACAGCGGGGGCTCCTACGAGCAGTACTTC. It is translated as CASSYSGGSYEQYF.

The V and J genes are TRBV19 and TRBJ1-1; the D gene is possibly TRBD1 (5 bases). The V end was cut by 6 bases, the J end by 0 bases, with 11 bases between. The CDR3 spans 14 residues. CDR1 LNHDA and CDR2 SQIVND come from the germline V gene (reference sequence). This chain's CDR3 is CASRPTDMNTEAFF. CDR3 nucleotide sequence: TGTGCCAGTAGACCGACAGATATGAACACTGAAGCTTTCTTT.

The rearrangement links TRBV28 to TRBJ2-7; 9 bases match TRBD2. Germline CDR1 MDHEN, CDR2 SYDVKM. The junction had 4 bases not matched to a gene; V was cut back by 8 bases and J by 2 bases. This CDR3 spans 13 amino acids. The CDR3 sequence: CASLTSGAYEQYF. CDR3 in DNA: TGTGCCAGCCTGACTAGCGGAGCCTACGAGCAGTACTTC.

This chain connects TRBV30 to TRBJ1-6; D call uncertain. Germline V gene sequence: CDR1 GTSNPN, CDR2 SVGIG (reference sequence). CDR3 length equals 14 residues. The germline V and J ends were trimmed by 0 bases and 7 bases, with 10 bases remaining between them. CDR3 sequence: CAWSVLGPNSPLHF. The CDR3 DNA reads as TGTGCCTGGAGTGTACTTGGGCCCAATTCACCCCTCCACTTT.

This chain joins TRBV27 and TRBJ1-5; 7 nucleotides match TRBD1. V trimming: 6 bases; J trimming: 7 bases; junction bases outside the gene matches: 9. From germline, CDR1 is MNHEY and CDR2 SMNVEV (reference sequence). The CDR3 extends over 14 amino acids. The CDR3 reads CASRTNTGEQPQHF. In DNA, the CDR3 is TGTGCCAGCAGAACTAACACAGGGGAACAGCCCCAGCATTTT.

The genes are TRBV28 and TRBJ2-2, with 8 bases lining up with TRBD2. The germline gives CDR1 MDHEN, CDR2 SYDVKM. This CDR3 is built from 15 residues. V dropped 11 bases and J dropped 5; count of bases not matched to a gene: 13. The CDR3 nucleotides read TGTGCCGGGCCTCTATGCGGGAGGAAAACCGGGGAGCTGTTTTTT. It translates to CAGPLCGRKTGELFF.

The V call is TRBV27, the J call TRBJ2-7, with 7 bases lining up with TRBD1. Germline loops: CDR1 MNHEY, CDR2 SMNVEV (reference sequence). Trimming removed 8 bases from V and 0 bases from J; junction bases left unmatched: 7. The CDR3 is 14 amino acids. The CDR3 sequence is CASRRGDSSYEQYF. CDR3 bases: TGTGCCAGCCGACGAGGGGACAGCTCCTACGAGCAGTACTTC.

This chain links TRBV7-8 with TRBJ2-3; D gene unclear. Germline lookup yields CDR1 SGHVS and CDR2 FQNEAQ. The CDR3 has 11 amino acids. V dropped 3 bases and J dropped 4 bases, with 2 bases sitting between them. The CDR3 sequence is CASSFPDTQYF. DNA of the CDR3: TGTGCCAGCAGCTTCCCAGATACGCAGTATTTT.

The chain combines TRBV30 with TRBJ1-5; TRBD1 matches at 10 bases. Trimming at V came to 7 bases and at J to 7 bases, leaving 4 bases not matched to a gene. The CDR3 extends over 12 amino acids. Germline V gene sequence: CDR1 GTSNPN, CDR2 SVGIG (reference sequence). CDR3 coding DNA: TGTGCCTTAACGACAGGGGGCCAGCCCCAGCATTTT. It translates to CALTTGGQPQHF. Filled out from reference TRBV30 and TRBJ1-5, the complete variable domain reads SQTIHQWPATLVQPVGSPLSLECTVEGTSNPNLYWYRQAAGRGLQLLFYSVGIGQISSEVPQNLSASRPQDRQFILSSKKLLLSDSGFYLCALTTGGQPQHFGDGTRLSIL.

V usage is TRBV6-5 and J usage is TRBJ2-1; TRBD2 is a possible D gene (5 bases). There are 14 residues in the CDR3. Germline CDR1 and CDR2: MNHEY and SVGAGI. V was trimmed by 6 bases and J by 3 bases, leaving 12 bases between them. The CDR3 sequence: CASRRSGDYNEQFF. The CDR3 region has the DNA TGTGCCAGCAGGCGAAGCGGAGACTACAATGAGCAGTTCTTC.

The rearrangement uses TRBV30 and TRBJ2-7; D gene uncertain. Per the germline V gene, CDR1 is GTSNPN and CDR2 is SVGIG (reference sequence). There are 12 residues in the CDR3. Trimming pared 0 bases from V and 7 bases from J, leaving 10 bases between. CDR3 residues: CAWSVFEAEQYF. In DNA, the CDR3 is TGTGCCTGGAGTGTATTCGAGGCTGAGCAGTACTTC.

The chain employs TRBV2 and TRBJ2-7, with TRBD1 matching 7 bases. Unmatched junction bases numbered 9, after V lost 5 bases and J lost 2 bases. The germline CDR1 and CDR2 sequences are SNHLY and FYNNEI. This CDR3 region has 15 residues. CDR3 sequence reads: CASSYTGTEAYEQYF. The CDR3 nucleotides are TGTGCCAGCAGTTATACCGGGACAGAGGCCTACGAGCAGTACTTC.

This sequence joins TRBV28 and TRBJ1-5; D is uncertain. Germline CDR1 and CDR2: MDHEN and SYDVKM. The CDR3 length is 15 residues. The germline V and J ends were trimmed by 5 bases and 9 bases, with 20 bases remaining between them. Here the CDR3 reads CASSVDISSVLPQHF. In DNA form, the CDR3 reads TGTGCCAGCAGTGTTGACATCTCCAGCGTTTTGCCCCAGCATTTT.

The chain is built from TRBV19 and TRBJ1-1; perhaps TRBD1 as D (6 bases). Looked up from germline, CDR1 is LNHDA and CDR2 is SQIVND (reference sequence). The CDR3 spans 13 residues. V lost 8 bases and J 2 bases, leaving 12 bases between the germline ends. CDR3 coding DNA: TGTGCCAGTTACTACAGGGAAAACACTGAAGCTTTCTTT. It yields the protein CASYYRENTEAFF.

The V and J genes are TRBV7-2 and TRBJ1-2, with D possibly matching TRBD1 (5 bases). The CDR3 runs to 15 residues. CDR1 and CDR2 (germline): SGHTA, FQGNSA. V lost 3 bases, J lost 4 bases, and 15 bases lay in between. This CDR3 reads CASSLPRGDGYGYTF. CDR3 in DNA: TGTGCCAGCAGCTTGCCAAGGGGTGACGGCTATGGCTACACCTTC.

CDR3 nucleotides: TGTGCCAGCAGCGTCGGGACAGACAACAATGAGCAGTTCTTC. The encoded protein is CASSVGTDNNEQFF. The chain couples TRBV7-9 to TRBJ2-1, with 7 bases that match TRBD1. The CDR3 has 14 amino acids. J gave up 5 bases and V 5 bases, and 6 bases lay outside the gene matches. Germline V gene data show CDR1 as SEHNR and CDR2 as FQNEAQ (reference sequence).

The V and J genes are TRBV25-1 and TRBJ2-7, with D possibly called TRBD1 or TRBD2 (5 bases each). V shed 3 bases and J shed 3 bases, with 9 bases lying between them. The CDR3 is 13 amino acids. Germline lookup yields CDR1 MGHDK and CDR2 SYGVNS. This CDR3 is CASSEGPYYEQYF. As DNA, the CDR3 is TGTGCCAGCAGTGAGGGACCATACTACGAGCAGTACTTC.

This chain links TRBV5-1 with TRBJ1-2; D remains unclear. The V and J ends lost 0 bases and 6 bases respectively, with 9 bases between them. The CDR3 is made up of 13 amino acids. Germline CDR1 reads SGHRS; CDR2 reads YFSETQ. The CDR3 reads CASSLAGVDGYTF. CDR3 DNA sequence: TGCGCCAGCAGCTTGGCCGGCGTTGATGGCTACACCTTC.